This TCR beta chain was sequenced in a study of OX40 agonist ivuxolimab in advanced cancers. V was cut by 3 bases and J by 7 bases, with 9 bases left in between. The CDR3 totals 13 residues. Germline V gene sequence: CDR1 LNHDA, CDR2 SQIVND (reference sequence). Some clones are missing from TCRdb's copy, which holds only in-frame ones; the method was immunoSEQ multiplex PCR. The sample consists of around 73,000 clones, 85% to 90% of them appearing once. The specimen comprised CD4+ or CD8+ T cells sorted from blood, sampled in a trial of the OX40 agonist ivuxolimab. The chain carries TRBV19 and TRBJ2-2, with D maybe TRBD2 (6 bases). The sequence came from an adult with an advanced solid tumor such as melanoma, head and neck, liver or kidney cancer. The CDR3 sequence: CASSMGGIGELFF. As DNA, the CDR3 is TGTGCCAGTAGTATGGGGGGAATCGGGGAGCTGTTTTTT.